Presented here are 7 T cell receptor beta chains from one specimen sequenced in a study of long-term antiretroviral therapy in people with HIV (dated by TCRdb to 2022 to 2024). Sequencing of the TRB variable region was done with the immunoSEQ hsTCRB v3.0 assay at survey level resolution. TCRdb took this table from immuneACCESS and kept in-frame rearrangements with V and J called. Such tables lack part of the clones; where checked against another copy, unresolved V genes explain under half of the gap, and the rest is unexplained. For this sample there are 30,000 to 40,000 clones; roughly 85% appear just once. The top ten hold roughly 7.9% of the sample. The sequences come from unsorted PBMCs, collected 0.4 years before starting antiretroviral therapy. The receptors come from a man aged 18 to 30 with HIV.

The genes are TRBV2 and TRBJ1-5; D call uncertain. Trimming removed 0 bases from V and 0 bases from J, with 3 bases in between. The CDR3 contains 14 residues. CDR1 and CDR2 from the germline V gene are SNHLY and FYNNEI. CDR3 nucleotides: TGTGCCAGCAGTGAAGCCGATAGCAATCAGCCCCAGCATTTT. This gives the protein CASSEADSNQPQHF.

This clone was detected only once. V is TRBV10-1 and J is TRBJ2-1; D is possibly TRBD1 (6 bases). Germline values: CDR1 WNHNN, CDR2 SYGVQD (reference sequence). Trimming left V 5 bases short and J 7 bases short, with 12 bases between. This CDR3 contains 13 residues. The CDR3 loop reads CASSLNQGNEQFF. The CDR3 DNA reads TGCGCCAGCAGTTTAAATCAGGGGAATGAGCAGTTCTTC.

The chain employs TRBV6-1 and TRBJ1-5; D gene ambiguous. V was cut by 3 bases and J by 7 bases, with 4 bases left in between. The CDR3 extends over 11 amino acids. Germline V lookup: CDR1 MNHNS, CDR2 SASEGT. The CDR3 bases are TGTGCCAGCAGTGAGTCCCAGCCCCAGCATTTT. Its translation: CASSESQPQHF.

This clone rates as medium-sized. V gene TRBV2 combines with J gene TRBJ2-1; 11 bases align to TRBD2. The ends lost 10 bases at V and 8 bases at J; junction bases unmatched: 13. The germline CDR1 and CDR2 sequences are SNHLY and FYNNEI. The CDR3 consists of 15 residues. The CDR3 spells CAIERTSGSRDEQFF. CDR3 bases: TGTGCCATCGAAAGAACTAGCGGGAGTCGGGATGAGCAGTTCTTC. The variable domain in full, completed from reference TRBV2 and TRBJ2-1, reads EPEVTQTPSHQVTQMGQEVILRCVPISNHLYFYWYRQILGQKVEFLVSFYNNEISEKSEIFDDQFSVERPDGSNFTLKIRSTKLEDSAMYFCAIERTSGSRDEQFFGPGTRLTVL.

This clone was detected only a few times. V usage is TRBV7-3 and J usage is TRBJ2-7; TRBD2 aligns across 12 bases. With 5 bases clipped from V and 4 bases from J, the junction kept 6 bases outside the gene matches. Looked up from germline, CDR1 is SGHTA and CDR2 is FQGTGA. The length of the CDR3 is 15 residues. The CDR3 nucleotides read TGTGCCAGCAGCACCGGACTAGCGGGAACTTACGAGCAGTACTTC. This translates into CASSTGLAGTYEQYF.

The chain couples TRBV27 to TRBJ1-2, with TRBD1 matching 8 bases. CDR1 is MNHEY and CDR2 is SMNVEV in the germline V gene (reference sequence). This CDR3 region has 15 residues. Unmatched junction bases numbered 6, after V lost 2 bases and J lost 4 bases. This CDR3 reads CASSLAGGLSYGYTF. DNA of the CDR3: TGTGCCAGCAGTTTAGCAGGGGGCTTAAGCTATGGCTACACCTTC.

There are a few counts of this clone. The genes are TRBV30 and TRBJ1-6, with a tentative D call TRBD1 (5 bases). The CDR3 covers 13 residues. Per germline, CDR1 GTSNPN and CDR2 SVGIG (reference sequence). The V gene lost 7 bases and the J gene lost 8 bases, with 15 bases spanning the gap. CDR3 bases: TGTGCCTCACGCCGGGACCGAGATTCACCCCTCCACTTT. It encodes CASRRDRDSPLHF.